This T cell receptor beta chain was found in a study of blood T cell repertoires in COVID-19. Germline V lookup: CDR1 MNHEY, CDR2 SVGEGT. V dropped 4 bases and J dropped 5 bases, with 13 bases sitting between them. This CDR3 region has 14 residues. As processed by the authors: It was from reference gene primer amplification that nucleated cell counts were estimated. TCRdb's copy holds only in-frame clones and misses some; the assay was immunoSEQ multiplex PCR. V and J calls and clone size are given by that table; D and trimming were obtained from the DNA. The sample yields about 110,000 clones, roughly 85% seen once.

The chain joins TRBV6-2 or TRBV6-3 to TRBJ2-3, with D perhaps matching TRBD2 (7 bases). The sequenced sample was peripheral blood. This receptor was obtained from a human donor in a cohort sampled during active COVID-19. CDR3 DNA sequence: TGTGCCAGCAGTTGGGGAGGGGGTGGAGATACGCAGTATTTT. The encoded protein is CASSWGGGGDTQYF.